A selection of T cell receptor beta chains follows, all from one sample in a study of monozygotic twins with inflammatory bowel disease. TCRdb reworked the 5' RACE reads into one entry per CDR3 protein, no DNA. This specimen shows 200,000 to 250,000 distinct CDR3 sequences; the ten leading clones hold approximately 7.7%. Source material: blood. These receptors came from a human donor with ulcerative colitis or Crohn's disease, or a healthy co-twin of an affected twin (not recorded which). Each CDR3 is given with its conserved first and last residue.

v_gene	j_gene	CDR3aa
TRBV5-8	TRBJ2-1	CASSLTSAGEQFF
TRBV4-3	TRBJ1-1	CASSQDAHDRGNTEAFF
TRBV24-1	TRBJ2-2	CATSATEGGFSTGELFF
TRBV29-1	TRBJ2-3	CSVGGRTDTQYF
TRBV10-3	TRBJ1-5	CAAGQPNQPQHF
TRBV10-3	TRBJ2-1	CVISGRNNEQFF
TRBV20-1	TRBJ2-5	CSATTPAGGRLETQYF
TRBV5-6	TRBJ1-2	CASSLLGQHTF
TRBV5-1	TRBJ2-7	CASSLRPRADEQYF
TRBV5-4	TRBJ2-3	CASSTTGDTDTQYF
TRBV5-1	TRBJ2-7	CASSLGLAGGPPPTYEQYF
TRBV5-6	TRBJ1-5	CASSLAPNQPQHF
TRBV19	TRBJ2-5	CASSMSGGSETQYF
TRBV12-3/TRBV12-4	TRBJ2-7	CASSFGQTISTYEQYF
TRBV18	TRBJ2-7	CASSERDTGYEQYF
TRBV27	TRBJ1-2	CASSLQFDREVTGYTF
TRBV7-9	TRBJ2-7	CASSGNYEQYF
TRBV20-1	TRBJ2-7	CSATPVGVGIEQYF
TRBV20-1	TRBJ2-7	CSARAGGPVTEQYF
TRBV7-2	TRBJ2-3	CASSPRTSGSPTDTQYF
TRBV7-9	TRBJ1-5	CASSPQGDQPQHF
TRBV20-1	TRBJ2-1	CSAPTSGNEQFF
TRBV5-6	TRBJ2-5	CASSLGLIQETQYF
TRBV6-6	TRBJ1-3	CASERRSSGNTIYF
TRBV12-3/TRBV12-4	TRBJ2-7	CASSLGKYEQYF
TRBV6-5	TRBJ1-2	CASSYGTGGDYGYTF
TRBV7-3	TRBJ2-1	CASSDPPRNEQFF
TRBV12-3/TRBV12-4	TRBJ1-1	CASSFGQGAATEAFF
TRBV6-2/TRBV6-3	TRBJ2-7	CASSYFAGFSYEQYF
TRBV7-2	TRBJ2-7	CASSLAPSEQYF
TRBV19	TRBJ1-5	CASRISPTPSNQPQHF
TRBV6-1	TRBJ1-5	CASGASSGKNQPQHF
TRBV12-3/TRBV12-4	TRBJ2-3	CASSLGAATDTQYF
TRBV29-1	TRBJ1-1	CSVEDPAGGNTEAFF
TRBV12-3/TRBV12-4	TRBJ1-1	CASSSSVSAFF
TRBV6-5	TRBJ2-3	CASSYSSGRATDTQYF
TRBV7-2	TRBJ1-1	CASSLGGLVSEAFF
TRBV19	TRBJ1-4	CASTYGQNEKLFF
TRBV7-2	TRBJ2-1	CASSLAPGGANEQFF
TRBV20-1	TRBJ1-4	CSALTGSGEKLFF
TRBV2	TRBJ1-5	CASSGQGNNQPQHF
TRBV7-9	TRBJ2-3	CASSLTSNTIDTQYF
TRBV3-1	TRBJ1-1	CASSPQGDSGRTEAFF
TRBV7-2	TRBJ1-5	CASSPRQGWNQPQHF
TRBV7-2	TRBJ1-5	CASSLAWDSNQPQHF
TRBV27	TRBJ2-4	CASTAVSSRGKNIQYF